A single sample is the source of the 8 T cell receptor beta chains below, sequenced in a study of cytomegalovirus exposure and HLA in healthy donors. The primer mix had 60 Vbeta and 13 Jbeta primers. TCRdb's table, derived via immunoSEQ multiplex PCR, lists solely in-frame clones and lacks some. The sample lists 190,000 or so clones; less than 90% were seen once. The sequencing input was PBMCs. The receptor source for this set is a man aged 50-59 years in good health and CMV-seronegative.

This rearrangement joins TRBV6-5 to TRBJ2-7; 14 bases are a match to TRBD2. J lost 3 bases, V lost 0 bases, and 1 base had no gene match. The CDR3 has 16 amino acids. Germline V gene lookup returns CDR1 MNHEY and CDR2 SVGAGI. CDR3 DNA sequence: TGTGCCAGCAGTTACTCTGGGACTAGCGGGGGCTACGAGCAGTACTTC. Its protein is CASSYSGTSGGYEQYF.

This sequence joins TRBV6-1 and TRBJ1-2, with 7 bases fitting TRBD1. Trimming cost V 3 bases and J 2 bases; bases outside gene matches: 9. There are 16 residues in the CDR3. Germline V gene lookup returns CDR1 MNHNS and CDR2 SASEGT. The CDR3 bases are TGTGCCAGCAGTGATCCCGGAAGACAGGGAAACTATGGCTACACCTTC. Translating it yields CASSDPGRQGNYGYTF.

This clone was recorded once. This sequence joins TRBV2 and TRBJ2-5, with a possible D match to TRBD2 (6 bases). The CDR3 is made up of 15 amino acids. The germline gives CDR1 SNHLY, CDR2 FYNNEI. V lost 6 bases and J 5 bases, leaving 19 bases between the germline ends. CDR3 sequence (DNA): TGTGCCAGCAGGGCGACGGGAGCCCAAGGGGAGACCCAGTACTTC. Translating it yields CASRATGAQGETQYF.

The chain recombines TRBV7-2 with TRBJ2-7; 12 positions agree with TRBD2. V was clipped by 1 base and J by 6 bases; unmatched bases: 10. The CDR3 loop spans 17 amino acids. Germline V lookup: CDR1 SGHTA, CDR2 FQGNSA. CDR3 bases: TGTGCCAGCAGCTTAGGGCTAGCGGGAGGGCTTTTCTCCGAGCAGTACTTC. It codes for CASSLGLAGGLFSEQYF.

The chain combines TRBV27 with TRBJ2-7; 14 positions match TRBD2. Germline values: CDR1 MNHEY, CDR2 SMNVEV (reference sequence). The trim removed 4 bases at V and 6 bases at J, leaving 5 bases unmatched. This CDR3 comprises 15 residues. CDR3 DNA sequence: TGTGCCAGCAGTTCGGGACTAGCGGGAGTTAGCGAGCAGTACTTC. As protein: CASSSGLAGVSEQYF.

The chain recombines TRBV19 with TRBJ1-5; 9 bases agree with TRBD1. CDR1 is LNHDA, CDR2 SQIVND, per germline (reference sequence). This CDR3 is 16 amino acids long. The J segment lost 0 bases and the V segment lost 7 bases, leaving 7 bases of the junction unmatched. CDR3 in DNA: TGTGCCAGTACTGCCGGGACAGGGATTAGCAATCAGCCCCAGCATTTT. This encodes CASTAGTGISNQPQHF.

This clone was picked up one time. The V gene is TRBV6-1, the J gene TRBJ1-4, with 8 positions matching TRBD1. The CDR3 consists of 14 residues. Unmatched junction bases numbered 11, after V lost 6 bases and J lost 11 bases. The germline gives CDR1 MNHNS, CDR2 SASEGT. Here the CDR3 reads CASRPTGVDGKLFF. CDR3 DNA: TGTGCCAGCAGGCCGACAGGGGTAGACGGGAAACTGTTTTTT.

The rearrangement links TRBV7-9 to TRBJ2-3, with a weak D call TRBD2 (6 bases). CDR1 SEHNR and CDR2 FQNEAQ come from the germline V gene (reference sequence). Between the trimmed V and J ends, which lost 5 bases and 6 bases, there was a span of 15 bases. This CDR3 has 14 residues. This CDR3 reads CASSLMGGSDTQYF. The DNA for the CDR3 is TGTGCCAGCAGCCTGATGGGGGGTTCGGATACGCAGTATTTT.